The rows below give T cell receptor beta chains drawn from one sample of a study of PD-L1 blockade in urothelial cancer. Sequenced by immunoSEQ multiplex PCR; TCRdb stores in-frame clones only, minus some. The repertoire includes about 80,000 clones, around four fifths of them detected once, and about 6.2% sits in the top ten. This specimen was PBMCs, taken around atezolizumab (anti-PD-L1) treatment. Receptors were obtained from a man aged 35 to 55 with urothelial cancer. The conserved cysteine and the conserved F or W are not part of the CDR3 here.

j_call: TRBJ1-5; v_call: TRBV27; cdr3_aa: ASGRQGSPQH
j_call: TRBJ1-1; v_call: TRBV5-1; cdr3_aa: ASSSWGGKNTEAF
j_call: TRBJ1-2; v_call: TRBV28; cdr3_aa: ASSLSRQAYGYT
j_call: TRBJ1-2; v_call: TRBV28; cdr3_aa: ASSFVQGAAGYT
j_call: TRBJ1-1; v_call: TRBV30; cdr3_aa: AWSLAGQRNTEAF
j_call: TRBJ2-7; v_call: TRBV27; cdr3_aa: ASRGGKRRNEQY
j_call: TRBJ2-7; v_call: TRBV5-1; cdr3_aa: ASSPLPEYEQY
j_call: TRBJ2-3; v_call: TRBV29-1; cdr3_aa: SASRLSGRGTDTQY
j_call: TRBJ2-5; v_call: TRBV19; cdr3_aa: ASSRYLAGPQETQY
j_call: TRBJ2-5; v_call: TRBV4-1; cdr3_aa: ASSQDPGWGTQY
j_call: TRBJ2-1; v_call: TRBV18; cdr3_aa: ASSGTSGSGFQF
j_call: TRBJ2-3; v_call: TRBV28; cdr3_aa: ASSLEGQDTDTQY
j_call: TRBJ1-2; v_call: TRBV27; cdr3_aa: ASTSGATNYGYT
j_call: TRBJ1-2; v_call: TRBV6-6; cdr3_aa: ASSYSARGYYGYT
j_call: TRBJ1-5; v_call: TRBV18; cdr3_aa: ASSPTGGNQPQH
j_call: TRBJ2-1; v_call: TRBV4-3; cdr3_aa: ASSQFGTSGDNEQF
j_call: TRBJ2-1; v_call: TRBV11-2; cdr3_aa: ASSLVPAGEGNEQF
j_call: TRBJ2-7; v_call: TRBV5-8; cdr3_aa: ASSFHRSGSYEQY
j_call: TRBJ2-1; v_call: TRBV11-3; cdr3_aa: ASSALTNYNEQF
j_call: TRBJ2-7; v_call: TRBV19; cdr3_aa: ASSMRLAGAKMEQY
j_call: TRBJ2-7; v_call: TRBV7-8; cdr3_aa: ASSLTSGGTYEQY
j_call: TRBJ1-4; v_call: TRBV9; cdr3_aa: ASSVNQGINEKLF
j_call: TRBJ2-1; v_call: TRBV30; cdr3_aa: AWGKRQGVSSYNEQF